This is a list of T cell receptor beta chains from one sample in a study of cytomegalovirus exposure and HLA in healthy donors. The protocol was immunoSEQ multiplex PCR, while the TCRdb copy is restricted to in-frame clones and leaves out a portion. Of about 190,000 clones detected, roughly 80% appear once; the ten largest clones hold roughly 1.5%. The sample was PBMCs. The receptors shown here come from a young woman in good health and CMV-seronegative. Each CDR3 is given with its conserved first and last residue. D genes are given only for firm matches. Size is omitted from some rows. Given values are once, few, many or a class for expanded clones.

v_call: TRBV5-4; clone_size: .; d_call: .; j_call: TRBJ2-2; cdr3_aa: CASRPGGVYTGELFF; cdr3_nt: TGTGCCAGCCGCCCCGGGGGTGTATACACCGGGGAGCTGTTTTTT
v_call: TRBV2; clone_size: few; d_call: TRBD1; j_call: TRBJ1-1; cdr3_aa: CASSEIVVRGRGEAFF; cdr3_nt: TGTGCCAGCAGTGAAATAGTTGTGAGGGGGCGCGGTGAAGCTTTCTTT
v_call: TRBV25-1; clone_size: .; d_call: TRBD2; j_call: TRBJ2-7; cdr3_aa: CASSEFGRAFYEQYF; cdr3_nt: TGTGCCAGCAGTGAGTTTGGGAGGGCCTTCTACGAGCAGTACTTC
v_call: TRBV10-2; clone_size: .; d_call: .; j_call: TRBJ2-3; cdr3_aa: CASSPGTSTDTQYF; cdr3_nt: TGCGCCAGCAGTCCCGGGACTAGCACAGATACGCAGTATTTT
v_call: TRBV7-2; clone_size: .; d_call: .; j_call: TRBJ2-7; cdr3_aa: CASSLGTPAYEQYF; cdr3_nt: TGTGCCAGCAGCTTAGGGACACCGGCCTACGAGCAGTACTTC
v_call: TRBV29-1; clone_size: .; d_call: .; j_call: TRBJ2-5; cdr3_aa: CSVEFRLPSGETQYF; cdr3_nt: TGCAGCGTTGAATTCCGACTACCATCGGGAGAGACCCAGTACTTC
v_call: TRBV5-6; clone_size: once; d_call: .; j_call: TRBJ2-7; cdr3_aa: CASSSLSYEQYF; cdr3_nt: TGTGCCAGCAGCTCCCTCTCCTACGAGCAGTACTTC
v_call: TRBV9; clone_size: .; d_call: .; j_call: TRBJ1-5; cdr3_aa: CASSVGADQPQHF; cdr3_nt: TGTGCCAGCAGCGTAGGGGCAGATCAGCCCCAGCATTTT
v_call: TRBV2; clone_size: .; d_call: .; j_call: TRBJ2-7; cdr3_aa: CASSGAGLYEQYF; cdr3_nt: TGTGCCAGCAGTGGGGCAGGGCTCTACGAGCAGTACTTC
v_call: TRBV29-1; clone_size: .; d_call: .; j_call: TRBJ2-6; cdr3_aa: CSVRSGANVLTF; cdr3_nt: TGCAGCGTTCGTTCTGGGGCCAACGTCCTGACTTTC
v_call: TRBV19; clone_size: .; d_call: .; j_call: TRBJ1-4; cdr3_aa: CASSTDSRANEKLFF; cdr3_nt: TGTGCCAGTAGTACCGACAGTAGAGCTAATGAAAAACTGTTTTTT
v_call: TRBV5-4; clone_size: .; d_call: TRBD1; j_call: TRBJ2-7; cdr3_aa: CASRSSTGETSYEQYF; cdr3_nt: TGTGCCAGCAGGTCCTCGACAGGGGAGACTTCCTACGAGCAGTACTTC
v_call: TRBV7-9; clone_size: .; d_call: TRBD2; j_call: TRBJ2-3; cdr3_aa: CASSLLAGRTDTQYF; cdr3_nt: TGTGCCAGCAGCCTATTAGCGGGACGCACAGATACGCAGTATTTT
v_call: TRBV6-1; clone_size: .; d_call: .; j_call: TRBJ1-2; cdr3_aa: CASPSSTLEGYTF; cdr3_nt: TGTGCCAGCCCTTCCAGTACTCTAGAGGGCTACACCTTC
v_call: TRBV6-5; clone_size: .; d_call: TRBD2; j_call: TRBJ2-7; cdr3_aa: CASSQLAGVGEQYF; cdr3_nt: TGTGCCAGCAGTCAATTAGCGGGAGTTGGCGAGCAGTACTTC
v_call: TRBV4-1; clone_size: .; d_call: .; j_call: TRBJ2-1; cdr3_aa: CASSQLRDEQFF; cdr3_nt: TGCGCCAGCAGCCAACTCCGGGATGAGCAGTTCTTC
v_call: TRBV19; clone_size: .; d_call: TRBD1; j_call: TRBJ1-1; cdr3_aa: CASSDTTGGGWGEAFF; cdr3_nt: TGTGCCAGTAGTGATACGACAGGGGGCGGTTGGGGTGAAGCTTTCTTT
v_call: TRBV6-5; clone_size: .; d_call: .; j_call: TRBJ2-2; cdr3_aa: CASSSTNTGELFF; cdr3_nt: TGTGCCAGCAGTTCCACGAACACCGGGGAGCTGTTTTTT
v_call: TRBV5-1; clone_size: .; d_call: .; j_call: TRBJ1-2; cdr3_aa: CASSSGEGNGYTF; cdr3_nt: TGCGCCAGCAGCTCAGGGGAGGGTAATGGCTACACCTTC
v_call: TRBV27; clone_size: .; d_call: TRBD1; j_call: TRBJ1-2; cdr3_aa: CASSGTGTNYGYTF; cdr3_nt: TGTGCCAGCTCCGGGACAGGAACTAACTATGGCTACACCTTC
v_call: TRBV27; clone_size: .; d_call: .; j_call: TRBJ1-6; cdr3_aa: CASIGRGGVPLHF; cdr3_nt: TGTGCCAGCATTGGACGGGGAGGAGTTCCCCTCCACTTT
v_call: TRBV5-8; clone_size: .; d_call: TRBD1; j_call: TRBJ2-1; cdr3_aa: CASSFKAVGQGANEQFF; cdr3_nt: TGTGCCAGCAGCTTTAAGGCCGTAGGACAGGGTGCCAATGAGCAGTTCTTC
v_call: TRBV11-2; clone_size: .; d_call: .; j_call: TRBJ2-3; cdr3_aa: CASSFSRNTQYF; cdr3_nt: TGTGCCAGCAGCTTCTCCAGAAATACGCAGTATTTT
v_call: TRBV5-1; clone_size: .; d_call: TRBD2; j_call: TRBJ2-2; cdr3_aa: CASSLVASGSLGTGELFF; cdr3_nt: TGCGCCAGCAGCTTGGTAGCTAGCGGGAGTCTGGGAACCGGGGAGCTGTTTTTT
v_call: TRBV11-2; clone_size: .; d_call: .; j_call: TRBJ1-2; cdr3_aa: CASSSSEDWNNYGYTF; cdr3_nt: TGTGCCAGCAGCTCCTCGGAGGACTGGAATAACTATGGCTACACCTTC
v_call: TRBV28; clone_size: .; d_call: TRBD2; j_call: TRBJ2-7; cdr3_aa: CASSQLAGVREQYF; cdr3_nt: TGTGCCAGCAGTCAACTAGCGGGAGTTCGCGAGCAGTACTTC
v_call: TRBV7-7; clone_size: .; d_call: TRBD2; j_call: TRBJ2-2; cdr3_aa: CASSLRAGGETGELFF; cdr3_nt: TGTGCTAGCAGCTTACGCGCGGGAGGGGAGACCGGGGAGCTGTTTTTT
v_call: TRBV28; clone_size: .; d_call: .; j_call: TRBJ1-5; cdr3_aa: CASSFVRGSSNQPQHF; cdr3_nt: TGTGCCAGCAGTTTTGTTCGCGGGAGCTCCAATCAGCCCCAGCATTTT
v_call: TRBV19; clone_size: few; d_call: .; j_call: TRBJ1-4; cdr3_aa: CASRPGEAGWAEKLFF; cdr3_nt: TGTGCCAGTAGACCCGGGGAGGCAGGGTGGGCTGAAAAACTGTTTTTT
v_call: TRBV27; clone_size: .; d_call: .; j_call: TRBJ1-1; cdr3_aa: CASSTAPGGGNTEAFF; cdr3_nt: TGTGCCAGCAGTACTGCTCCGGGAGGGGGTAACACTGAAGCTTTCTTT
v_call: TRBV27; clone_size: .; d_call: .; j_call: TRBJ1-5; cdr3_aa: CASSPSDRADQPQHF; cdr3_nt: TGTGCCAGCAGTCCTTCGGACAGAGCCGATCAGCCCCAGCATTTT
v_call: TRBV9; clone_size: few; d_call: TRBD1; j_call: TRBJ2-1; cdr3_aa: CASNEGQGFNEQFF; cdr3_nt: TGTGCCAGCAATGAGGGACAGGGGTTCAATGAGCAGTTCTTC
v_call: TRBV5-6; clone_size: .; d_call: TRBD2; j_call: TRBJ2-1; cdr3_aa: CASSDVAGGPFSNEQFF; cdr3_nt: TGTGCCAGCAGCGACGTAGCGGGAGGGCCCTTTAGCAATGAGCAGTTCTTC
v_call: TRBV19; clone_size: .; d_call: .; j_call: TRBJ2-7; cdr3_aa: CASSIQGVRYEQYF; cdr3_nt: TGTGCCAGTAGTATCCAAGGGGTCCGCTACGAGCAGTACTTC
v_call: TRBV4-1; clone_size: .; d_call: TRBD2; j_call: TRBJ2-1; cdr3_aa: CASSPLGLVGEGQFF; cdr3_nt: TGCGCCAGCAGCCCTCTCGGACTAGTCGGGGAGGGGCAGTTCTTC
v_call: TRBV19; clone_size: .; d_call: .; j_call: TRBJ1-2; cdr3_aa: CASSKGVGNYGYTF; cdr3_nt: TGTGCCAGTAGTAAGGGGGTTGGAAACTATGGCTACACCTTC
v_call: TRBV6-5; clone_size: .; d_call: .; j_call: TRBJ1-6; cdr3_aa: CASSSEGRALHF; cdr3_nt: TGTGCCAGCAGTTCTGAGGGGAGGGCCCTCCACTTT
v_call: TRBV2; clone_size: .; d_call: .; j_call: TRBJ1-1; cdr3_aa: CASSTPLRTVNTEAFF; cdr3_nt: TGTGCCAGCAGTACCCCCCTCCGGACAGTGAACACTGAAGCTTTCTTT
v_call: TRBV11-1; clone_size: .; d_call: .; j_call: TRBJ1-2; cdr3_aa: CASSVTEYGYTF; cdr3_nt: TGTGCCAGCAGCGTAACAGAGTATGGCTACACCTTC
v_call: TRBV27; clone_size: .; d_call: TRBD1; j_call: TRBJ1-5; cdr3_aa: CASSALTGDSYQPQHF; cdr3_nt: TGTGCCAGCAGTGCATTAACAGGGGACTCTTATCAGCCCCAGCATTTT
v_call: TRBV7-8; clone_size: .; d_call: .; j_call: TRBJ1-4; cdr3_aa: CASSLETEEKLFF; cdr3_nt: TGTGCCAGCAGCTTGGAGACAGAAGAAAAACTGTTTTTT
v_call: TRBV7-9; clone_size: .; d_call: .; j_call: TRBJ2-1; cdr3_aa: CASSLAPEVWQFF; cdr3_nt: TGTGCCAGCAGCTTAGCGCCAGAGGTATGGCAGTTCTTC
v_call: TRBV4-2; clone_size: .; d_call: TRBD2; j_call: TRBJ2-2; cdr3_aa: CASSQEVGLAGGPRGELFF; cdr3_nt: TGTGCCAGCAGCCAAGAAGTCGGACTAGCGGGAGGGCCGCGGGGGGAGCTGTTTTTT
v_call: TRBV4-2; clone_size: .; d_call: .; j_call: TRBJ2-3; cdr3_aa: CASSQEGVRADTQYF; cdr3_nt: TGTGCCAGCAGCCAAGAAGGGGTACGGGCAGATACGCAGTATTTT
v_call: TRBV6-5; clone_size: few; d_call: .; j_call: TRBJ1-1; cdr3_aa: CASSYSRGVLTEAFF; cdr3_nt: TGTGCCAGCAGTTACTCTCGGGGGGTTCTCACTGAAGCTTTCTTT
v_call: TRBV7-2; clone_size: .; d_call: .; j_call: TRBJ1-3; cdr3_aa: CASSRGGSGNTIYF; cdr3_nt: TGTGCCAGCAGCCGAGGAGGCTCCGGAAACACCATATATTTT
v_call: TRBV27; clone_size: .; d_call: TRBD2; j_call: TRBJ2-1; cdr3_aa: CASSPLAGGIYNEQFF; cdr3_nt: TGTGCCAGCAGTCCGCTAGCGGGCGGCATTTACAATGAGCAGTTCTTC
v_call: TRBV6-6; clone_size: .; d_call: TRBD1; j_call: TRBJ1-3; cdr3_aa: CASRSDRAGNTIYF; cdr3_nt: TGTGCCAGCAGATCCGACAGGGCTGGAAACACCATATATTTT
v_call: TRBV30; clone_size: once; d_call: .; j_call: TRBJ2-1; cdr3_aa: CAWSVSVYNEQFF; cdr3_nt: TGTGCCTGGAGTGTTTCTGTATACAATGAGCAGTTCTTC
v_call: TRBV19; clone_size: .; d_call: .; j_call: TRBJ2-1; cdr3_aa: CASSIPNYNEQFF; cdr3_nt: TGTGCCAGTAGTATTCCTAACTACAATGAGCAGTTCTTC
v_call: TRBV4-3; clone_size: .; d_call: TRBD2; j_call: TRBJ2-1; cdr3_aa: CASSQDRVRDYHNNEQFF; cdr3_nt: TGCGCCAGCAGCCAGGACCGGGTAAGGGACTACCACAACAATGAGCAGTTCTTC
v_call: TRBV5-6; clone_size: few; d_call: TRBD1; j_call: TRBJ2-7; cdr3_aa: CASTLRDSTYEQYF; cdr3_nt: TGTGCCAGCACCTTGAGGGACAGCACCTACGAGCAGTACTTC
v_call: TRBV7-8; clone_size: .; d_call: TRBD2; j_call: TRBJ2-3; cdr3_aa: CASSPGLAGGPDTQYF; cdr3_nt: TGTGCCAGCAGCCCGGGACTAGCGGGAGGCCCAGATACGCAGTATTTT
v_call: TRBV7-2; clone_size: .; d_call: TRBD2; j_call: TRBJ2-1; cdr3_aa: CASSLEGRAYNEQFF; cdr3_nt: TGTGCCAGCAGCTTAGAAGGGAGGGCCTACAATGAGCAGTTCTTC
v_call: TRBV15; clone_size: .; d_call: .; j_call: TRBJ1-1; cdr3_aa: CATSGGVNTEAFF; cdr3_nt: TGTGCCACCAGCGGCGGGGTGAACACTGAAGCTTTCTTT